Detailed here is one T cell receptor beta chain. The table came from immunoSEQ multiplex PCR; TCRdb's copy has only in-frame clones and leaves some out. This table has hundreds of thousands of clones, roughly nine tenths appearing once. The sample is drawn from a study of blood T cell repertoires in COVID-19. Cohort allocation depended upon clinical history that participants reported. Recovery among Cohort 3 donors was established by two negative PCRs, clearance, or symptom resolution. V lost 0 bases, J lost 0 bases, and 9 bases lay in between. This CDR3 is 16 amino acids long. Germline-derived CDR1 and CDR2 are SGHRS and YFSETQ.

Sequencing was carried out using PBMCs or T cells enriched from blood (not recorded which). This receptor was identified in a woman aged 25 to 39 who had recovered from COVID-19. The rearrangement uses TRBV5-1 and TRBJ1-4; D is unclear. CDR3: CASSLVAVATNEKLFF. The CDR3 nucleotides read TGCGCCAGCAGCTTGGTGGCCGTTGCAACTAATGAAAAACTGTTTTTT.